The text below deals with one T cell receptor beta chain. Its antigen is undetermined. This sample stems from a study of T-cell reconstitution after alpha-beta-depleted transplantation in children. Preparation of the TCRbeta library used unique molecular identifiers. TCRdb reprocessed the PCR reads via MiXCR and lists one record per CDR3 protein. The table has approximately 630,000 distinct CDR3 sequences, about 12% seen once. Study results and caveats: Hyperexpanded clones declined; after one year, newly produced T cells mostly supplied diversity. Surviving thymic progenitors and recipient T cells were the source of high TCRbeta diversity at day 60 in some patients. Reportedly, roughly two months post-transplant, alpha-beta T cells arose from several hundred expanded graft clones.

CDR3 length equals 13 residues. CDR1 and CDR2 (germline): MNHEY, SMNVEV (reference sequence). The germline V and J ends were trimmed by 5 bases and 3 bases, with 11 bases remaining between them. This TCR was sampled from a girl aged 2 to 9 with congenital amegakaryocytic thrombocytopenia, due to receive a stem cell transplant. The V gene is TRBV27, the J gene TRBJ2-7, with D perhaps TRBD1 (6 bases). The sequencing here drew on PBMCs, taken before TCRalphabeta/CD19-depleted stem cell transplant. The CDR3 DNA reads as TGTGCCAGCAGTGACAGGCCTTTCTACGAGCAGTACTTC. It yields the protein CASSDRPFYEQYF.